This TCR beta chain is drawn from a study of blood T cell repertoires in COVID-19. V gave up 3 bases and J gave up 4 bases, with 12 bases separating them. This CDR3 contains 13 residues. CDR1 is DFQATT and CDR2 is SNEGSKA in the germline V gene (reference sequence). Those enrolled, adults aged roughly 18 to 89 years, came from under 25 US areas. Symptom resolution, clearance, or two negative PCRs marked the recovered donors of Cohort 3. Authors' processing steps: Estimated nucleated cell counts came from reference gene primer amplification. The assay was immunoSEQ multiplex PCR, and TCRdb's table has in-frame clones only and misses some. For V, J and clone size, that table is used; D and trimming come from the DNA. The table shows 300,000 to 350,000 clones, with 80% to 90% occurring only once.

The sequence was obtained from a young man who had recovered from COVID-19. This rearrangement joins TRBV20-1 to TRBJ2-5, with D possibly being TRBD1 (6 bases). The sample consisted of PBMCs or T cells enriched from blood (not recorded which). The CDR3 DNA reads TGCAGTGCTAGTAGAACAGGGAGAGAGACCCAGTACTTC. Residues: CSASRTGRETQYF.